This TCR beta chain was recovered during a study of blood T cell repertoires in COVID-19. On the study more broadly: From T cells, B-cell-depleted T cells, or PBMCs came the material, which was cDNA or gDNA.

The method was immunoSEQ multiplex PCR; TCRdb's version includes in-frame clones alone and lacks a portion of them. This sample has 200,000 or so clones, with under 85% found just once. Deletions cut 3 bases from V and 6 bases from J, with 14 bases between. The CDR3 has 15 residues. Germline V CDR1 and CDR2: KGHDR, SFDVKD. The sequence was collected from a man in his 60s with active or convalescent COVID-19. The chain links TRBV24-1 to TRBJ2-4, with TRBD2 as a possible D gene (5 bases). Sequenced material: peripheral blood. CDR3: CATSDSWGERNIQYF. The DNA of the CDR3 is TGTGCCACCAGTGATAGTTGGGGAGAGAGAAACATTCAGTACTTC.